This record looks at one TCR beta chain sequence and its context. This specimen belongs to a study of blood T cell repertoires in COVID-19. Germline values: CDR1 SEHNR, CDR2 FQNEAQ (reference sequence). Between the trimmed V and J ends, which lost 2 bases and 3 bases, there was a span of 14 bases. The CDR3 extends over 16 amino acids. The protocol was immunoSEQ multiplex PCR, while the TCRdb copy is restricted to in-frame clones and leaves out a portion. This sample carries around 75,000 clones, 70% to 90% of them seen once, and the ten largest clones take around 3.9%. The source material was peripheral blood. This sequence originates from a man aged 65 to 85 with active COVID-19. The gene calls are TRBV7-9 and TRBJ1-3; D might be TRBD1 (5 bases). CDR3 sequence: CASSLWRGTGGNTIYF. The CDR3 DNA follows: TGTGCCAGCAGCTTATGGCGGGGGACGGGTGGAAACACCATATATTTT.